This T cell receptor (beta chain) was observed in a study of blood T cell repertoires in COVID-19. Sequencing was performed with immunoSEQ multiplex PCR; in TCRdb, only in-frame clones are kept and a portion is missing. The data contain about 310,000 clones, roughly 86% of them singletons. Per germline, CDR1 LGHNA and CDR2 YSLEER. The length of the CDR3 is 17 residues. V trimming: 0 bases; J trimming: 0 bases; junction bases outside the gene matches: 7. Sequencing input: peripheral blood. J is TRBJ2-5 and V is TRBV4-3; TRBD2 agrees at 7 bases. This sequence originates from a woman between 50 and 59 years old who had recovered from COVID-19. This chain's CDR3 is CASSQEVGGRNQETQYF. The CDR3 DNA reads TGCGCCAGCAGCCAAGAGGTGGGGGGGAGGAACCAAGAGACCCAGTACTTC.